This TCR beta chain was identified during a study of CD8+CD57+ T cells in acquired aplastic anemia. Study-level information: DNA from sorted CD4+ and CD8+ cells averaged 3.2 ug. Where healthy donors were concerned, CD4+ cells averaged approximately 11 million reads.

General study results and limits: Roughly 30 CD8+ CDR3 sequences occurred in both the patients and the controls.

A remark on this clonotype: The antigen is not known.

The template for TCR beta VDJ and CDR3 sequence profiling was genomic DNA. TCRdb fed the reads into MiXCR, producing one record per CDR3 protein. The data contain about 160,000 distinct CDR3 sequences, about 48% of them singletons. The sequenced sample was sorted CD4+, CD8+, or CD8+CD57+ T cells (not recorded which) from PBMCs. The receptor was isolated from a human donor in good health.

Written as DNA, the CDR3 is TGTGCCAGCAGCTACATGTCTGGCACTGAAGCTTTCTTT. Amino acids: CASSYMSGTEAFF. The V and J genes are TRBV7-9 and TRBJ1-1, with D unresolved. CDR3 length: 13 residues. The V end was cut by 4 bases, the J end by 4 bases, with 10 bases between. CDR1 is SEHNR and CDR2 is FQNEAQ in the germline V gene (reference sequence).